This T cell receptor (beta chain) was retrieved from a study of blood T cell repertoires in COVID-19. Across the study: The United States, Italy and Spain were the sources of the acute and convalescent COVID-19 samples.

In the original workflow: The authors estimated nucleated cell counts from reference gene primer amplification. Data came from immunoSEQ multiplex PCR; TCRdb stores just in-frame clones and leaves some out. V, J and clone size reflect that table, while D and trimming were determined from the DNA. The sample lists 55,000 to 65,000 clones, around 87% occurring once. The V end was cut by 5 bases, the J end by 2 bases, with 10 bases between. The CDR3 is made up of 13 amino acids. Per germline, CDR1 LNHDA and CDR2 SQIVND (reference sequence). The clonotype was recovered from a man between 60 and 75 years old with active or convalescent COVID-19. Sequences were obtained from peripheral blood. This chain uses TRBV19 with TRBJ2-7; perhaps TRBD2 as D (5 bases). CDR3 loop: CASSWEYAYEQYF. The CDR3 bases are TGTGCCAGTAGTTGGGAGTACGCCTACGAGCAGTACTTC.